This T cell receptor beta chain was retrieved from a study of response to subunit inactivated influenza vaccine. Study results and caveats: Each seasonal influenza vaccination recruits few new T cells, the authors suggested.

The CDR3 spans 15 residues. The germline CDR1 and CDR2 sequences are LNHNV and YYDKDF (reference sequence). Trimming removed 0 bases at V and 0 bases at J, with 5 bases between. TCRdb reprocessed the RT-PCR reads with MiXCR, giving one entry per CDR3 protein. Here the sample spans 500,000 or so distinct CDR3 sequences, 15% to 20% being singletons. In regard to this clonotype: Its cognate antigen is unknown.

The chain combines TRBV15 with TRBJ2-2; a possible D gene is TRBD2 (5 bases). This material consisted of CD4+ T cells sorted from PBMCs, taken 23 to 25 months after vaccination. This receptor was obtained from a man between 50 and 70 years old who received an inactivated influenza vaccine. The CDR3 sequence: CATSRDGTNTGELFF. The CDR3 DNA follows: TGTGCCACCAGCAGAGACGGGACGAACACCGGGGAGCTGTTTTTT.